The TCR beta chain described here comes from a study of a mutant IDH1 vaccine in newly diagnosed glioma. On the study more broadly: Eight vaccinations reached patients in weeks 1, 3, 5, 7, 11, 15, 19 and 23. Study conclusions and caveats: Top peripheral T cell clonotype shifts appeared unrelated to pseudoprogression.

Libraries were prepared by immunoSEQ multiplex PCR; TCRdb keeps only in-frame clonotypes and omits some of them. Counted here are 25,000 to 35,000 clones, 80% occurring once; the ten biggest clones make up 7.5% to 9.5%. On this clone itself: Its antigen remains unidentified.

Indicated time point: week 23, last vaccination. Doses of 300 ug of mutant IDH1 20-mer peptide were given with topical imiquimod. Donors harbored newly found WHO grade 3 or 4 IDH1-mutant, ATRX-lost astrocytomas. The V segment lost 2 bases and the J segment 0 bases; nucleotides outside the gene matches: 10. The CDR3 is 18 residues long. Germline CDR1 and CDR2: MNHEY and SMNVEV (reference sequence). The rearrangement uses TRBV27 and TRBJ2-5; 9 bases map to TRBD2. This specimen was PBMCs, taken from a glioma patient whose treatment included an IDH1 peptide vaccine. The clonotype originates from a woman under 30 with glioma. CDR3 sequence: CASSLTPPTSGYQETQYF. CDR3 sequence (DNA): TGTGCCAGCAGTTTAACGCCGCCGACTAGCGGATACCAAGAGACCCAGTACTTC.